What follows describes a single T cell receptor beta chain. The sample originates from a study of blood T cell repertoires in COVID-19. Whole-study context: The origin of the acute and convalescent COVID-19 samples was the United States, Italy and Spain.

In germline, CDR1 is GTSNPN, CDR2 SVGIG (reference sequence). V was pared by 5 bases and J by 4 bases, with 14 bases between. This CDR3 is 13 amino acids long. Produced via immunoSEQ multiplex PCR; TCRdb's table is partial and in-frame only. The repertoire holds a few hundred thousand clones, with around 87% as singletons. The chain uses TRBV30 and TRBJ2-5, with TRBD1 as a possible D gene (6 bases). This receptor was taken from a woman aged 40 to 49 who had recovered from COVID-19. The sequencing input was PBMCs or T cells enriched from blood (not recorded which). The CDR3 protein is CAWAYREVETQYF. The DNA of the CDR3 is TGTGCCTGGGCCTACAGGGAAGTAGAGACCCAGTACTTC. Looking up the rest from reference TRBV30 and TRBJ2-5 gives the full variable domain: SQTIHQWPATLVQPVGSPLSLECTVEGTSNPNLYWYRQAAGRGLQLLFYSVGIGQISSEVPQNLSASRPQDRQFILSSKKLLLSDSGFYLCAWAYREVETQYFGPGTRLLVL.